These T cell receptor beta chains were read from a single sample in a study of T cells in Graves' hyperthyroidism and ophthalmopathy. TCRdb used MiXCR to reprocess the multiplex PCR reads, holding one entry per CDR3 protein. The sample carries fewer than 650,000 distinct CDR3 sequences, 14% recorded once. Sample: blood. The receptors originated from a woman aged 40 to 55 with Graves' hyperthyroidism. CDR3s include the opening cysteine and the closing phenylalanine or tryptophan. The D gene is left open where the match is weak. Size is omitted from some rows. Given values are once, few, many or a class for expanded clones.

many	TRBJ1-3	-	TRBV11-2	TGTGCCAGCAGCTTGACTGATGGAAACACCATATATTTT	CASSLTDGNTIYF
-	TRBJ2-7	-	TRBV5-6	TGTGCCAGCAGCTTCTCGGAAATCGAGCAGTACTTC	CASSFSEIEQYF
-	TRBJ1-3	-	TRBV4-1	TGCGCCAGCAGACCTTGGCCAGGGCTCTCTGGAAACACCATATATTTT	CASRPWPGLSGNTIYF
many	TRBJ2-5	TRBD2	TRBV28	TGTGCCAGCAGTTTTCTAGCGGGAATGGGGACCCAGTACTTC	CASSFLAGMGTQYF
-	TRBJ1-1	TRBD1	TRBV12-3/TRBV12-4	TGTGCCAGCAGTCCTCATGGAGGACAGGACATGAACACTGAAGCTTTCTTT	CASSPHGGQDMNTEAFF
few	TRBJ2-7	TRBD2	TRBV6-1	TGTGCCAGTAGCGGGGGGAGCTCCTACGAGCAGTACTTC	CASSGGSSYEQYF
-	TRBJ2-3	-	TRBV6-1	TGTGCCAGCAGCCTCTATGGGAGGAACACAGATACGCAGTATTTT	CASSLYGRNTDTQYF
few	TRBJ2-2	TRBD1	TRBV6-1	TGTGCCAGCAGAACGGACAGGTCGAACACCGGGGAGCTGTTTTTT	CASRTDRSNTGELFF
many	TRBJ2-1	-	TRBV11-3	TGTGCCAGCAGCTTAGTCCGGGGGACTGTCTACAATGAGCAGTTCTTC	CASSLVRGTVYNEQFF
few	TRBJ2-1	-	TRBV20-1	TGCAGTGCTCCTGGCCCTATCGAGCAGTTCTTC	CSAPGPIEQFF
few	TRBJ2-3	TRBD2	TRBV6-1	TGTGCCAGCAGTAAAACTAGCGGGAGGTTTCCAGATACGCAGTATTTT	CASSKTSGRFPDTQYF
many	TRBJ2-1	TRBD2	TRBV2	TGTGCCAGCACAGGACAGACTAGCGGGAGTGTGCAGTTCTTC	CASTGQTSGSVQFF
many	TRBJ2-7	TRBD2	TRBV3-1	TGTGCCAGCAGCCATCTAGCGGGCCGCTCCTACGAGCAGTACTTC	CASSHLAGRSYEQYF
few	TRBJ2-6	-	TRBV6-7	TGTGCCAGCAGGACCGACGGGGACTACGGCGGGGGCATCTCTGGGGCCAACGTCCTGACTTTC	CASRTDGDYGGGISGANVLTF
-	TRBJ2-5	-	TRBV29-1	TGCAGCGTTGAAGAAGAGACCCAGTACTTC	CSVEEETQYF
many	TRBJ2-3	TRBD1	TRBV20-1	TGCAGTGCTACAGAACAGGGGCGTACGCAGTATTTT	CSATEQGRTQYF